Listed below are T cell receptor beta chains from one sample, sequenced in a study of post-analysis software for immune sequencing data. TCRdb processed the PCR reads anew with MiXCR; each CDR3 protein has one entry. The sample has fewer than 850,000 distinct CDR3 sequences; 30% are singletons. The material sequenced was blood. The receptors come from a girl aged 10 to 17 with multiple sclerosis. Each CDR3 is given with its conserved first and last residue. Fields, in order: D gene, V gene, J gene, clone size, CDR3 DNA, CDR3 protein. A D gene is named only where the DNA matches it firmly. Expanded clones get a size class; other rows say once, few or many, or leave the size out.

>NA|TRBV20-1|TRBJ2-7|NA
TGCAGTGCGGTCCGGGACTGGCGATCGGGCGAGCAGTACTTC
CSAVRDWRSGEQYF
>NA|TRBV12-3/TRBV12-4|TRBJ2-7|NA
TGTGCCAGCAGTTTAAAGGCTCAGAAATCAACAGGGAGGGGGAATGAGCAGTACTTC
CASSLKAQKSTGRGNEQYF
>NA|TRBV29-1|TRBJ1-4|NA
TGCAGCGTTGAAGCTGGATGGGGGAGTGAAAAACTGTTTTTT
CSVEAGWGSEKLFF
>NA|TRBV29-1|TRBJ1-2|few
TGCAGCGTTGAAGTTGGAGGGTACTATGGCTACACCTTC
CSVEVGGYYGYTF
>TRBD2|TRBV4-1|TRBJ2-5|many
TGCGCCAGCAGCCACCACCGAGGCGGGAGTGGAGAGACCCAGTACTTC
CASSHHRGGSGETQYF
>NA|TRBV7-9|TRBJ2-3|few
TGTGCCAGCAGCTTAGATGTAGTGGATACGCAGTATTTT
CASSLDVVDTQYF
>NA|TRBV12-3/TRBV12-4|TRBJ2-1|NA
TGTGCCAGCAGTTCGAGTAAAGGGGGTGCCAGCTCCTACAATGAGCAGTTCTTC
CASSSSKGGASSYNEQFF
>NA|TRBV7-2|TRBJ2-4|few
TGTGCCAGCAGCCCGAGGGTGCAAAACATTCAGTACTTC
CASSPRVQNIQYF
>NA|TRBV12-5|TRBJ2-3|NA
TGTGCTAGTGGTTTGATAGCCACGCAGTATTTT
CASGLIATQYF
>TRBD2|TRBV10-1|TRBJ2-7|NA
TGCGCCAGCTCCCCGGGTAGCGGGAGCCCCTATCTCCACGAGCAGTACTTC
CASSPGSGSPYLHEQYF
>NA|TRBV7-9|TRBJ1-6|NA
TGTGCCAGCAGCGGGAGCCAGTTGAATTCACCCCTCCACTTT
CASSGSQLNSPLHF
>NA|TRBV6-1|TRBJ1-6|NA
TGTGCCAGCAGGGGGACGGACTATAATTCACCCCTCCACTTT
CASRGTDYNSPLHF
>NA|TRBV4-3|TRBJ2-3|few
TGCGCCAGCAGCCAAGACGTGGACGGGAGCACAGATACGCAGTATTTT
CASSQDVDGSTDTQYF
>NA|TRBV27|TRBJ1-2|NA
TGTGCCAGCAGTTTGGAGGGGACCTATGGCTACACCTTC
CASSLEGTYGYTF
>NA|TRBV7-2|TRBJ2-7|NA
TGTGCCAGCAATGGGCCTACCTACGAGCAGTACTTC
CASNGPTYEQYF
>NA|TRBV2|TRBJ1-5|once
TGTGCCAGCGGCGGGGGGGGATATAGCAATCAGCCCCAGCATTTT
CASGGGGYSNQPQHF
>NA|TRBV20-1|TRBJ2-3|few
TGCAGTGCTAGAGATCAGGTTACAGGACGAGCGGGCAACACGAGAACAGATACGCAGTATTTT
CSARDQVTGRAGNTRTDTQYF
>NA|TRBV9|TRBJ2-1|few
TGTGCCAGCAGCGTAGCTACAGGCCCCCTAAATCGTGGTAGCTCCTACAATGAGCAGTTCTTC
CASSVATGPLNRGSSYNEQFF
>NA|TRBV20-1|TRBJ2-4|NA
TGCAGGGCTCGGGGAAGCAAAAACATTCAGTACTTC
CRARGSKNIQYF
>NA|TRBV7-2|TRBJ2-1|NA
TGTGCCAGCAGCTTAGTTCCCGGGAGTAGGAATGAGCAGTTCTTC
CASSLVPGSRNEQFF
>NA|TRBV20-1|TRBJ2-3|few
TGCAGTGCTACCAAGAAGTGGGGGAGGAAAGATACGCAGTATTTT
CSATKKWGRKDTQYF
>NA|TRBV28|TRBJ2-5|NA
TGTGCCAGCAGTTTCCTACCCTCCTCTGGCGCAAAAGAGACCCAGTACTTC
CASSFLPSSGAKETQYF
>NA|TRBV7-9|TRBJ2-1|few
TGTGCCAGCAGCTCGGAGGGCGGAAGCTCCTACAATGAGCAGTTCTTC
CASSSEGGSSYNEQFF
>NA|TRBV7-2|TRBJ2-3|NA
TGTGCCAGCAGCTTAGGCGGGAAGATAGATACGCAGTATTTT
CASSLGGKIDTQYF
>NA|TRBV7-9|TRBJ2-7|NA
TGTGCCAGCAGCTTAATCGGGACCCCGGGCTACGAGCAGTACTTC
CASSLIGTPGYEQYF
>NA|TRBV28|TRBJ2-3|few
TGTGCCAGCAGCCGATTAACGGGGACAGATACGCAGTATTTT
CASSRLTGTDTQYF
>NA|TRBV7-9|TRBJ2-7|NA
TGTGCCAGCAGCTTAGCGCCTTGGGACGAGCAGTACTTC
CASSLAPWDEQYF
>TRBD2|TRBV20-1|TRBJ2-1|NA
TGCAGTGCTAGTTGGCGGGAGTTCGTGAATGAGCAGTTCTTC
CSASWREFVNEQFF
>TRBD1|TRBV10-3|TRBJ2-6|NA
TGTGCCATCAGCCCGAGGGGGCTGGGGGACTCTGGGGCCAACGTCCTGACTTTC
CAISPRGLGDSGANVLTF
>NA|TRBV18|TRBJ2-7|NA
TGTGCCAGCTCCTCCGACTGGGACCATTACGAGCAGTACTTC
CASSSDWDHYEQYF
>NA|TRBV9|TRBJ2-5|few
TGTGCCAGCAGCGTAGGTGCGAGTGCCGGCGAGACCCAGTACTTC
CASSVGASAGETQYF
>NA|TRBV11-2|TRBJ2-7|few
TGTGCCAGCAGCTTAGAAGTGTTCTACGAGCAGTACTTC
CASSLEVFYEQYF
>TRBD2|TRBV11-2|TRBJ2-7|few
TGTGCCAGCAGCCCGGAACTAGCGGCGTCCTACGAGCAGTACTTC
CASSPELAASYEQYF
>NA|TRBV29-1|TRBJ2-5|few
TGCAGCGTGGGGGGAGGTAGCGAGACCCAGTACTTC
CSVGGGSETQYF
>TRBD1|TRBV9|TRBJ1-2|NA
TGTGCCAGCAGCCCCCAAGGGGGCAGTGGCTACACCTTC
CASSPQGGSGYTF
>TRBD2|TRBV6-6|TRBJ2-7|NA
TGTGCCAGCAGTCGACTAGCGGGGTATCAGCAGTACTTC
CASSRLAGYQQYF
>TRBD2|TRBV6-6|TRBJ2-5|NA
TGTGCCAGCAGTGCTCCGGGACTAGCGGGGCAAGAGACCCAGTACTTC
CASSAPGLAGQETQYF
>NA|TRBV20-1|TRBJ2-3|many
TGCAGTGCTAGGGTAACAGATACGCAGTATTTT
CSARVTDTQYF